This T cell receptor beta chain was sequenced during a study of spatial heterogeneity in lung cancer. Findings and caveats of the study: Mutation tallies in tumors tracked expanded intratumoral alpha and beta TCR counts.

This clonotype was seen at least ten times. Antigen: not known. The time point: sample taken at primary tumor resection. Via MiXCR, TCRdb re-called the 5' RACE reads, giving one row per CDR3 protein. The profile shows over 7,000 distinct CDR3 sequences, approximately 7% of them singletons. This TCR was recovered from a male donor with early-stage non-small cell lung cancer. The source material was lung tumor tissue, sampled at surgery.

The CDR3: CASSPRGDRGYTF. The CDR3 nucleotides read TGTGCCAGCAGTCCCAGGGGGGACCGCGGCTACACCTTC. The rearrangement uses TRBV28 and TRBJ1-2; 7 nucleotides match TRBD1. The CDR3 length is 13 residues. Trimming at V came to 5 bases and at J to 8 bases, leaving 8 bases not matched to a gene. Germline values: CDR1 MDHEN, CDR2 SYDVKM.